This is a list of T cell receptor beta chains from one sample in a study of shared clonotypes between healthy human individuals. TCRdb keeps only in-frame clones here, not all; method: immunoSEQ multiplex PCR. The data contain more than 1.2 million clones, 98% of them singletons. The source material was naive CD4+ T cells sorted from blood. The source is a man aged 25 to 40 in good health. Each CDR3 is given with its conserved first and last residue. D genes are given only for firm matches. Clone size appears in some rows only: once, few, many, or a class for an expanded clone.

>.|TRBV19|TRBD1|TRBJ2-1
CASSSTGAHEQFF
TGTGCCAGTAGTAGTACAGGGGCACATGAGCAGTTCTTC
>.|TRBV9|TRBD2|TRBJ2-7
CASSVDASGIYEQYF
TGTGCCAGCAGCGTAGATGCTAGCGGGATATACGAGCAGTACTTC
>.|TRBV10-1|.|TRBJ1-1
CASSRGTEAFF
TGCGCCAGCAGTCGGGGTACTGAAGCTTTCTTT
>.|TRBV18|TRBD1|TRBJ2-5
CASSPNQGAGQTQYF
TGTGCCAGCTCACCGAATCAGGGGGCTGGGCAGACCCAGTACTTC
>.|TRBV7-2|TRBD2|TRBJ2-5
CASPVRGDVAGTQYF
TGTGCCAGCCCCGTGCGGGGGGATGTGGCAGGGACCCAGTACTTC
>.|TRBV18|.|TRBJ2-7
CASSPLRQDEQYF
TGTGCCAGCTCACCCCTCCGACAGGACGAGCAGTACTTC
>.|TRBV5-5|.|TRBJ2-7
CASSLSPPDSSYEQYF
TGTGCCAGCAGCCTGAGCCCCCCAGATAGCTCCTACGAGCAGTACTTC
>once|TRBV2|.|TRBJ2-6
CASRSPGVSGANVLTF
TGTGCCAGCCGATCCCCTGGGGTATCTGGGGCCAACGTCCTGACTTTC
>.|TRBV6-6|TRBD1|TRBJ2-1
CASSYGTGMNEQFF
TGTGCCAGCAGTTACGGGACAGGGATGAATGAGCAGTTCTTC
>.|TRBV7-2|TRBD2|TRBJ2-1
CASSFTGRIEQFF
TGTGCCAGCAGCTTTACCGGGAGGATTGAGCAGTTCTTC
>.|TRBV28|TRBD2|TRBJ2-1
CASGGGLAGLGSYNEQFF
TGTGCCAGTGGGGGGGGACTAGCGGGACTTGGCTCCTACAATGAGCAGTTCTTC
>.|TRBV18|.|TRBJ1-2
CASSPPEGIYTF
TGTGCCAGCTCCCCCCCGGAGGGGATCTACACCTTC
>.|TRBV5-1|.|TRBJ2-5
CASSLVSVRETQYF
TGCGCCAGCAGCTTGGTGTCAGTTAGGGAGACCCAGTACTTC
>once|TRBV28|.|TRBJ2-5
CASTTGGPQETQYF
TGTGCCAGCACCACCGGTGGTCCTCAAGAGACCCAGTACTTC
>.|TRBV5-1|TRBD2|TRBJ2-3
CASSDPSGSIDTQYF
TGCGCCAGCAGCGATCCTAGCGGGAGTATTGATACGCAGTATTTT
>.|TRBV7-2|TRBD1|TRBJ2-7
CASSLVGQGAEQYF
TGTGCCAGCAGCTTAGTAGGACAGGGGGCCGAGCAGTACTTC
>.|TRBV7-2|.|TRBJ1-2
CASSQDSHYGYTF
TGTGCCAGCAGCCAGGACTCTCACTATGGCTACACCTTC
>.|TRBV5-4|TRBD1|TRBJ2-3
CASSIRTGPNTDTQYF
TGTGCCAGCAGCATCCGGACAGGGCCTAACACAGATACGCAGTATTTT
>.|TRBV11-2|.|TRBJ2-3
CASSLVRAPDTQYF
TGTGCCAGCAGCTTAGTGAGGGCCCCCGATACGCAGTATTTT
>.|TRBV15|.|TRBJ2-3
CATSFIADRGIQGYTQYF
TGTGCCACCAGCTTCATAGCCGACCGCGGAATCCAGGGGTATACGCAGTATTTT
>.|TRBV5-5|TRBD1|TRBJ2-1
CASSLLGQYNEQFF
TGTGCCAGCAGCTTGCTGGGACAGTACAATGAGCAGTTCTTC
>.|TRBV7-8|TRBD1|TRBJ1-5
CASSFTGQGNQPQHF
TGTGCCAGCAGCTTCACGGGACAGGGGAATCAGCCCCAGCATTTT
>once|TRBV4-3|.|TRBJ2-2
CASSQSVYTGELFF
TGCGCCAGCAGCCAATCGGTGTACACCGGGGAGCTGTTTTTT
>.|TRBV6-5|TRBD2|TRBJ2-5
CASSPRLAGQETQYF
TGTGCCAGCAGCCCTAGACTAGCGGGACAAGAGACCCAGTACTTC
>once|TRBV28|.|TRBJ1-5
CASSFRPGISNQPQHF
TGTGCCAGCAGTTTTCGGCCGGGGATAAGCAATCAGCCCCAGCATTTT
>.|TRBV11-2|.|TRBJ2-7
CASSLDQGQAIYEQYF
TGTGCCAGCAGCTTAGATCAGGGCCAGGCGATCTACGAGCAGTACTTC
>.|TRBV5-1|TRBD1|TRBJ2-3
CASSWGLGQGGTDTQYF
TGCGCCAGCAGCTGGGGCCTAGGACAGGGTGGCACAGATACGCAGTATTTT
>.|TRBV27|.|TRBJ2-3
CASKRWSTDTQYF
TGTGCCAGCAAGCGGTGGAGCACAGATACGCAGTATTTT
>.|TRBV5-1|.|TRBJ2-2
CASSSSGTASGGQNTGELFF
TGCGCCAGCAGCTCGTCCGGGACAGCCTCCGGAGGGCAAAACACCGGGGAGCTGTTTTTT
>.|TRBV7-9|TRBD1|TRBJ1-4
CASSLAGTGSEKLFF
TGTGCCAGCAGCTTAGCGGGGACAGGTTCTGAAAAACTGTTTTTT
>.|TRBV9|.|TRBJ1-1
CASSVVVLPTSEAFF
TGTGCCAGCAGCGTAGTCGTGTTACCGACTTCTGAAGCTTTCTTT
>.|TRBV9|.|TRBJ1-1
CASSVVTSMNTEAFF
TGTGCCAGCAGCGTAGTGACTTCCATGAACACTGAAGCTTTCTTT
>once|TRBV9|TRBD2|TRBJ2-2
CASSPLAGVATGELFF
TGTGCCAGCAGCCCCCTAGCGGGAGTCGCGACCGGGGAGCTGTTTTTT
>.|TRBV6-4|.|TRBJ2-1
CASSETGTPIYNEQFF
TGTGCCAGCAGTGAGACCGGGACACCCATCTACAATGAGCAGTTCTTC
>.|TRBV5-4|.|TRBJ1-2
CASSLDRREGYTF
TGTGCCAGCAGCTTGGACAGGCGGGAAGGCTACACCTTC
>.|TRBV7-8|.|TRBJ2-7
CASSLSRGYEQYF
TGTGCCAGCAGCTTATCTCGGGGTTACGAGCAGTACTTC
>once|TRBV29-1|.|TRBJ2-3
CSVADWSGVRDTQYF
TGCAGCGTTGCCGACTGGTCAGGGGTAAGAGATACGCAGTATTTT
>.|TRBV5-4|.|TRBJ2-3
CASSLRSSSDTQYF
TGTGCCAGCAGCTTGAGATCTAGCAGCGATACGCAGTATTTT
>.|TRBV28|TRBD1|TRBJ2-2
CASSPNRDRAPGRGTGELFF
TGTGCCAGCAGTCCCAACCGGGACAGGGCCCCGGGACGTGGCACCGGGGAGCTGTTTTTT
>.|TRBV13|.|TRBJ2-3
CASLGRTKGTDTQYF
TGTGCCAGTCTGGGCAGGACCAAGGGTACAGATACGCAGTATTTT
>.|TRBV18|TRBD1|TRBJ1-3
CASSHDRGVLSGNTIYF
TGTGCCAGCTCACATGACAGGGGCGTCCTCTCTGGAAACACCATATATTTT
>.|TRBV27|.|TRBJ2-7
CASSSRTDYYEQYF
TGTGCCAGCAGTTCCCGGACCGATTACTACGAGCAGTACTTC
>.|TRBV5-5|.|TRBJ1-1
CASSRPGVPEAFF
TGTGCCAGCAGCCGCCCAGGGGTCCCTGAAGCTTTCTTT
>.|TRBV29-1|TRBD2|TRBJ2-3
CSAGGLAGSDTQYF
TGCAGCGCGGGGGGACTAGCGGGATCAGATACGCAGTATTTT
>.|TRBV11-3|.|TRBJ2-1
CASSQIPGHDNEQFF
TGTGCCAGCAGCCAAATTCCAGGACACGATAATGAGCAGTTCTTC
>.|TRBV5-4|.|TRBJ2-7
CASSDAASSYEQYF
TGTGCCAGCAGCGACGCCGCTAGCTCCTACGAGCAGTACTTC
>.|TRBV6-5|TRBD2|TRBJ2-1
CASRASGTNEQFF
TGTGCCAGCAGGGCTAGCGGAACAAATGAGCAGTTCTTC
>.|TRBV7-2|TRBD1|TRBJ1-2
CASSRPDRGVGYTF
TGTGCCAGCAGCCGACCGGACAGGGGGGTTGGCTACACCTTC
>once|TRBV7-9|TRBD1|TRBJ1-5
CASSLSAQGNQPQHF
TGTGCCAGCAGCTTATCAGCACAGGGGAATCAGCCCCAGCATTTT